The T cell receptor beta chain described here comes from a study of blood T cell repertoires in COVID-19 (dated by TCRdb to 2018 to 2021). With regard to the full study: Collaborator samples came from the United States, Italy and Spain and covered acute and convalescent phases of COVID-19. The material from the prospective study consisted of cDNA or gDNA derived from T cells, B-cell-depleted T cells, or PBMCs. The dataset comprised deeply sampled blood TCRbeta repertoires from subjects exposed to, actively infected with, or recovered from COVID-19. The repertoires were made available in a free public database intended to serve as a resource for research on the immune response to SARS-CoV-2. Samples were obtained from the ongoing ImmuneRACE study (first 160 participants) and from about 1,300 subjects provided by 6 global collaborators. Sample metadata almost always included a de-identified subject ID, COVID-19 status, age in years and sex. HLA class I and class II types, where available, came from metadata supplied by the sample provider rather than from assay-based typing.

TCRbeta CDR3 regions were amplified from genomic DNA by means of the immunoSEQ Assay, a bias-controlled multiplex PCR. The study's processing was this. The number of nucleated cells in each sample was estimated by amplification of reference gene primers within the assay. To quantify the absolute abundance of each unique TCRbeta CDR3 rearrangement, sequence reads were collapsed and filtered. For each sample, productive Simpson clonality was calculated as the square root of Simpson's diversity index over productive rearrangements. TCRdb stores this immuneACCESS table with in-frame sequences only. Part of the clones is absent; in the studies checked, under half of the shortfall reflects unresolved V genes, and no reason is known for the rest. Clonal size and the V and J genes are those of that table, whereas D and trimming came from the DNA. The sample table holds more than 200,000 clones, of which 85% to 90% were seen once. Roughly 3% of the sample lies in the top ten.

In regard to this clone: No cognate antigen has been identified for it. Nothing much larger sits one base from this clone, and base qualities are not available.

Sequences SGHTA (CDR1) and FQGTGA (CDR2) are obtained from the germline V gene. V trim: 5 bases; J trim: 2 bases; unmatched bases: 4. The CDR3 numbers 15 residues from cysteine through phenylalanine. Only the CDR3 part of the read is kept: 45 bases, read in frame from the first base. One collaborating source in Seattle enrolled patients during active infection and followed them longitudinally through the course of disease. Each collaborating institution followed its own protocols to collect whole blood in K2EDTA tubes. For TCRbeta analysis, collaborators shipped samples as frozen whole blood, isolated PBMCs, or DNA extracted from either of those sample types. Points the paper makes about the study in general: How much clinical and demographic metadata was included differed by source and by participant, and the metadata was provided uncurated.

Sequencing input: peripheral blood. This chain is built from TRBV7-3 and TRBJ2-1; TRBD1 matches 9 bases in the middle. The clonotype originates from a young man with COVID-19, enrolled during active disease. The CDR3: CASSRTGVAYNEQFF. The sequenced DNA: TGTGCCAGCAGCCGGACAGGGGTCGCCTACAATGAGCAGTTCTTC.